One and the same sample provided the 2 T cell receptor beta chains below, sequenced in a study of cytomegalovirus exposure and HLA in healthy donors. Primers included in the PCR were 60 Vbeta and 13 Jbeta primers. TCRdb's table, derived via immunoSEQ multiplex PCR, lists solely in-frame clones and lacks some. Seen here are around 120,000 clones, 80% observed once, and the top ten hold 2.5% to 3%. The material sequenced was PBMCs. The source is a man younger than 40 in good health and CMV-seronegative.

This chain joins TRBV10-3 and TRBJ2-3, with D unclear. The CDR3 is 11 residues long. V shed 10 bases and J shed 0 bases, with 5 bases lying between them. Germline CDR1 ENHRY, CDR2 SYGVKD. CDR3 in DNA: TGTGCCAGCCAGAGCACAGATACGCAGTATTTT. Its protein product is CASQSTDTQYF.

The chain links TRBV27 to TRBJ2-3; TRBD1 matches at 9 bases. CDR3 length: 16 amino acids. V lost 1 base and J lost 0; bases outside the gene matches: 2. Germline loops: CDR1 MNHEY, CDR2 SMNVEV (reference sequence). The CDR3 DNA sequence: TGTGCCAGCAGTTTATACAGGGGGCTTAGCACAGATACGCAGTATTTT. Amino acid sequence: CASSLYRGLSTDTQYF.